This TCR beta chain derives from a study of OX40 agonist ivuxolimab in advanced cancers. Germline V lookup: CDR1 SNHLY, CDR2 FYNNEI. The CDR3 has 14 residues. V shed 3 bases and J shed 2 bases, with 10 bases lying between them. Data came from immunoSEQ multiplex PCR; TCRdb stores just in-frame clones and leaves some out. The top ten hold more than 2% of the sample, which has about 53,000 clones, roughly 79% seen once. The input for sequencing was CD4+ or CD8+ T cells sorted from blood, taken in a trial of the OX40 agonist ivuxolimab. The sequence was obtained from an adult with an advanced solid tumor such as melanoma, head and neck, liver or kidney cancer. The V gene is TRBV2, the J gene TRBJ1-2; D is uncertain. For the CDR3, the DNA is TGTGCCAGCAGTGACGACGTTAGAAACTATGGCTACACCTTC. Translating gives CASSDDVRNYGYTF.